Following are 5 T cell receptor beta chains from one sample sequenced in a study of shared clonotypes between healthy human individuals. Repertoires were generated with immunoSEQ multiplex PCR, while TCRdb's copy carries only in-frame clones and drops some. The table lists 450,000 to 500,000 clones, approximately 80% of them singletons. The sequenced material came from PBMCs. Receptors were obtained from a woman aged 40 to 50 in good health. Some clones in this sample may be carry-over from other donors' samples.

The CDR3 protein is CASSSSTSTDTQYF. For the CDR3, the DNA is TGCGCCAGCAGCTCTAGCACTAGCACAGATACGCAGTATTTT. This chain uses TRBV5-1 with TRBJ2-3; possible D gene TRBD2, 5 bases. CDR3 length: 14 amino acids. The germline CDR1 and CDR2 sequences are SGHRS and YFSETQ. Trimming shortened V by 3 bases and J by 0 bases, and 8 bases separated the two germline ends.

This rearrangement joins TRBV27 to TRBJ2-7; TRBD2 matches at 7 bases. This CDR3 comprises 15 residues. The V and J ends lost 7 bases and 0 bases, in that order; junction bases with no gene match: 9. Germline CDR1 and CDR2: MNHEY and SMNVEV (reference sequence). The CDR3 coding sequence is TGTGCCAGCAAACTGGGACTACTAAGCTCCTACGAGCAGTACTTC. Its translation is CASKLGLLSSYEQYF.

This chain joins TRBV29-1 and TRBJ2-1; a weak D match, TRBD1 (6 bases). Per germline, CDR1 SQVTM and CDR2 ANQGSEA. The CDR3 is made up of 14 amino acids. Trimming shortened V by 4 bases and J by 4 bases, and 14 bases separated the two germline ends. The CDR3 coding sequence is TGCAGCGTTGTCGGAAGGGGGTTGTACAATGAGCAGTTCTTC. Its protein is CSVVGRGLYNEQFF.

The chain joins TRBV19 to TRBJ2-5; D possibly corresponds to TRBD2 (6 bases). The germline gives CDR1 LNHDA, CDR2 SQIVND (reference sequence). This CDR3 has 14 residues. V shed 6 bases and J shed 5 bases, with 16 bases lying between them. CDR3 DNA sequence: TGTGCCAGTAGCCCGGGACTTATGCGGGAGACCCAGTACTTC. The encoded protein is CASSPGLMRETQYF.

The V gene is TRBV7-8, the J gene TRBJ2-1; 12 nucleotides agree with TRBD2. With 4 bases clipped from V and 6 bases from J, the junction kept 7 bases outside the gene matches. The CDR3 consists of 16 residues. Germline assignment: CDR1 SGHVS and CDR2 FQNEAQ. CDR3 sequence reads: CASSSTSGSSSNEQFF. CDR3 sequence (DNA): TGTGCCAGCAGCTCGACTAGCGGGAGCTCAAGCAATGAGCAGTTCTTC.